The clone carrying this T cell receptor beta chain was found a few times. Its matching antigen is unknown. Trimming shortened V by 1 base and J by 3 bases, and 9 bases separated the two germline ends. Germline-derived CDR1 and CDR2 are SQVTM and ANQGSEA. The CDR3 length is 13 residues. These data originate in a study of T cells in localized non-small cell lung cancer. Study-wide results and caveats: Adjacent lung tissue had a median roughly 55 of the top 100 clones found in the tumor.

Data came from immunoSEQ multiplex PCR; TCRdb stores just in-frame clones and leaves some out. The sample gives some 85,000 clones, about three quarters of which show up once; over 15% is in the top ten. The receptor was isolated from a man aged 35-75 years with stage II squamous cell lung carcinoma. Sample: PBMCs, taken before any cancer treatment. This chain links TRBV29-1 with TRBJ1-2; D unresolved. CDR3 amino acids: CSVEGWGDYGYTF. CDR3 nucleotides: TGCAGCGTTGAAGGGTGGGGAGACTATGGCTACACCTTC.